This T cell receptor (beta chain) was retrieved from a study of cytomegalovirus exposure and HLA in healthy donors. The CDR3 is made up of 15 amino acids. Germline V gene sequence: CDR1 SGHVS, CDR2 FNYEAQ. V lost 1 base and J lost 2, with 9 bases in between. PCR used 60 Vbeta primers and 13 Jbeta primers. Assay used: immunoSEQ multiplex PCR; TCRdb lists only in-frame clones, some missing. The sample shows fewer than 200,000 clones, around 76% of them seen only once. Sequencing was performed on PBMCs. The clonotype was recovered from a man aged 60 to 69 in good health and CMV-seronegative. The chain combines TRBV7-6 with TRBJ2-4; perhaps TRBD2 as D (5 bases). The CDR3 sequence is CASSLGPGSKNIQYF. In nucleotides, the CDR3 is TGTGCCAGCAGCTTAGGACCGGGATCCAAAAACATTCAGTACTTC.